Sequencing of this TCR beta chain was carried out in a study of metastatic and nonmetastatic thyroid tumors. The wider study: Repertoire data that came from the blood and tumor or nodule tissue of malignant and benign thyroid patients were compared.

Authors' analysis steps: Researchers built a distant-metastasis classifier for papillary thyroid cancer that drew on CDR3 differences across clinicopathological groups. TCRdb called clones again from the PCR reads with MiXCR. It is TCRdb's table, rather than the study itself, that gives the V and J calls and clone size. The sample consists of 25,000 to 30,000 clones, 3.5% to 5% of them appearing once. Germline values: CDR1 ENHRY, CDR2 SYGVKD. The CDR3 contains 14 residues. The study, taken as a whole, reports: According to reports, the diversity of TCR beta was significantly higher in malignant thyroid tumors than in benign nodules, and this held in both blood and tumor samples.

This clone was counted many times. Its antigen is not known. The junction and the germline gene differ at one end; a read error may be behind it. In the same sample, other DNA sequences code for this CDR3. Every patient underwent thyroid surgery untreated. The specimen was blood. The source of this sequence is a female donor with papillary thyroid cancer or a benign thyroid nodule (not recorded which). Some clones in this sample may be carry-over from other donors' samples. V is TRBV10-3 and J is TRBJ1-1, with 9 bases fitting TRBD1. The CDR3 here is CAISRQGEGTEAFF. The CDR3 coding sequence is TGTGCCATCAGTAGACAGGGGGAGGGGACTGAAGCTTTCTTC.